The clone carrying this TCR beta chain was seen a single time. These data are taken from a study of blood T cell repertoires in COVID-19. The wider study: From T cells, B-cell-depleted T cells, or PBMCs came the material, which was cDNA or gDNA.

Individuals aged roughly 18 to 95 years were recruited from about two dozen US areas. From germline, CDR1 is SNHLY and CDR2 FYNNEI. Deletions cut 7 bases from V and 0 bases from J, with 10 bases between. The CDR3 covers 14 residues. The method was immunoSEQ multiplex PCR; TCRdb's version includes in-frame clones alone and lacks a portion of them. The sample includes some 110,000 clones, roughly 84% of them seen just once. The specimen sequenced was PBMCs or T cells enriched from blood (not recorded which). The V call is TRBV2, the J call TRBJ1-3, with D possibly being TRBD1 (5 bases). This clonotype was obtained from a woman in her thirties who had recovered from COVID-19. In DNA, the CDR3 is TGTGCCAGCAAAGACAGTTACTCTGGAAACACCATATATTTT. It yields the protein CASKDSYSGNTIYF.